Listed here is a single T cell receptor beta chain. The target antigen is unknown. The data derive from a study of shared clonotypes between healthy human individuals. Study-wide findings and caveats: Non-shared clonotypes were found to have lower generation probabilities than the clonotypes that were shared by all four of the sorted-subset donors.

Execution of the assay was at deep level. This table comes from immunoSEQ multiplex PCR, and its TCRdb copy is limited to in-frame clones, with some not included. The sample has millions of clones; approximately 94% are singletons. Germline V gene data show CDR1 as SGHAT and CDR2 as FQNNGV. The CDR3 consists of 13 residues. With 3 bases removed from V and 5 bases from J, the gap between germline ends came to 11 bases. Naive CD8 cells lacked CD45RO and underwent positive selection for CCR7, leaving out terminally differentiated effector memory CD45RA+ cells. The sequence was obtained from a man aged 18 to 29 in good health. The source material was naive CD8+ T cells sorted from blood. This chain uses TRBV11-2 with TRBJ2-7, with no clear D. CDR3 in amino acids: CASSFTSEDEQYF. The CDR3 nucleotides are TGTGCCAGCAGCTTTACGTCCGAGGACGAGCAGTACTTC.